These 4 T cell receptor beta chains were sequenced from one sample in a study of identical twins' blood T cells. TCRdb ran MiXCR on the 5' RACE reads and lists one entry per CDR3 protein. The table includes fewer than 450,000 distinct CDR3 sequences, about 28% detected once. Sequenced: PBMCs. The receptors derive from a woman aged 18 to 49 in good health.

This clonotype turned up a few times. The chain carries TRBV4-2 and TRBJ2-1; TRBD2 matches at 7 bases. CDR3 size: 17 residues. J lost 6 bases, V lost 4 bases, and 15 bases had no gene match. Germline CDR1 is LGHNA and CDR2 is YNFKEQ. The CDR3 protein is CASSLNVRTRDSNEQFF. In DNA form, the CDR3 reads TGTGCCAGCAGCCTTAATGTCAGGACTAGGGATTCCAATGAGCAGTTCTTC.

This chain joins TRBV12-3 or TRBV12-4 and TRBJ2-1; no clear D. The CDR3 consists of 14 residues. Trimming cost V 5 bases and J 0 bases, with 8 bases left between them. The CDR3 is CASSVLVSYNEQFF. DNA for the CDR3: TGTGCCAGCAGTGTACTCGTCTCCTACAATGAGCAGTTCTTC.

This clonotype has a handful of counts. The CDR3 sequence is CASSYTNYGYTF. CDR3 in DNA: TGTGCCAGCAGTTATACTAACTATGGCTACACCTTC. This chain uses TRBV2 with TRBJ1-2; D not resolved. This CDR3 region has 12 residues. V was trimmed by 5 bases and J by 0 bases, leaving 4 bases between them. Germline CDR1 SNHLY, CDR2 FYNNEI.

This clonotype was picked up a small number of times. V and J are TRBV11-2 and TRBJ2-2; 7 bases map to TRBD2. CDR3 length: 15 residues. The V segment lost 6 bases and the J segment 2 bases; nucleotides outside the gene matches: 6. CDR1 is SGHAT, CDR2 FQNNGV, per germline. The CDR3 nucleotides are TGTGCCAGCAGACCTCCGGGACTAAACACCGGGGAGCTGTTTTTT. It translates to CASRPPGLNTGELFF.